The 11 T cell receptor beta chains below were found in one sample sequenced in a study of shared clonotypes between healthy human individuals. Generated by immunoSEQ multiplex PCR, the TCRdb table keeps only in-frame clones and is missing some. The sample has millions of clones, around nine tenths seen once. The sample consisted of naive CD4+ T cells sorted from blood. Stated subset: CD45RA+ positively selected. The receptors here all came from a man aged 18 to 30 in good health.

The CDR3 DNA is TGTGCCAGCTCACGAGTGGGACTAGCGGGGGGCCTGAGAGAGACCCAGTACTTC. It is translated as CASSRVGLAGGLRETQYF. The chain carries TRBV18 and TRBJ2-5; 15 nucleotides align to TRBD2. After removal of 4 bases from V and 4 bases from J, the junction contained 10 bases not matched to a gene. The CDR3 extends over 18 amino acids. CDR1 KGHSH and CDR2 LQKENI come from the germline V gene.

The chain has TRBV5-1 and TRBJ2-2; no reliable D call. The V gene lost 0 bases and the J gene lost 6 bases, with 9 bases spanning the gap. The germline V gene has CDR1 SGHRS and CDR2 YFSETQ. The CDR3 sequence is 14 residues long. The chain's CDR3 is CASSLARTAGELFF. Written as DNA, the CDR3 is TGCGCCAGCAGCTTGGCCAGGACGGCCGGGGAGCTGTTTTTT.

The J gene is TRBJ2-7, the V gene TRBV5-1; TRBD2 matches 9 bases. The length of the CDR3 is 16 residues. V shed 4 bases and J 5 bases; nucleotides not matched to a gene: 13. From germline, CDR1 is SGHRS and CDR2 YFSETQ. As DNA, the CDR3 is TGCGCCAGCAGCGCCGGGGGGCCTAGCGGGGTGGACGAGCAGTACTTC. The encoded protein is CASSAGGPSGVDEQYF.

The chain couples TRBV2 to TRBJ2-3; 9 nucleotides line up with TRBD2. This CDR3 contains 15 residues. V gave up 7 bases and J gave up 0 bases; unmatched junction bases: 5. Germline CDR1 SNHLY, CDR2 FYNNEI. CDR3 sequence: CASTTSGRSTDTQYF. The DNA for the CDR3 is TGTGCCAGCACGACTAGCGGAAGGAGCACAGATACGCAGTATTTT.

The J gene is TRBJ1-1, the V gene TRBV6-5; D is undetermined. With 6 bases removed from V and 0 bases from J, the gap between germline ends came to 11 bases. Germline loops: CDR1 MNHEY, CDR2 SVGAGI. The length of the CDR3 is 14 residues. The CDR3 nucleotides are TGTGCCAGCAGCCCCAGGACCATGAACACTGAAGCTTTCTTT. It translates to CASSPRTMNTEAFF.

This clone was counted a single time. V gene TRBV6-1 combines with J gene TRBJ1-5; D is possibly TRBD1 (6 bases). Germline V gene lookup returns CDR1 MNHNS and CDR2 SASEGT. Deletions cut 6 bases from V and 5 bases from J, with 11 bases between. CDR3 length: 13 residues. The CDR3 nucleotides are TGTGCCAGCAGCAGACAGGCGGATCAGCCCCAGCATTTT. It specifies CASSRQADQPQHF.

The CDR3 nucleotides read TGCGCCAGCAGCTTGGGAATGCTAGCGCGGCCAGATACGCAGTATTTT. Amino acid sequence: CASSLGMLARPDTQYF. The V and J genes are TRBV5-1 and TRBJ2-3; TRBD2 might be the D (6 bases). Between the trimmed V and J ends, which lost 0 bases and 4 bases, there was a span of 15 bases. The CDR3 is made up of 16 amino acids. From germline, CDR1 is SGHRS and CDR2 YFSETQ. Variable domain in full (rest from reference TRBV5-1 and TRBJ2-3): KAGVTQTPRYLIKTRGQQVTLSCSPISGHRSVSWYQQTPGQGLQFLFEYFSETQRNKGNFPGRFSGRQFSNSRSEMNVSTLELGDSALYLCASSLGMLARPDTQYFGPGTRLTVL.

The gene calls are TRBV11-2 and TRBJ2-1, with unresolved D. This CDR3 is 14 amino acids long. The V and J ends lost 3 bases and 9 bases respectively, with 15 bases between them. Germline lookup yields CDR1 SGHAT and CDR2 FQNNGV. In DNA, the CDR3 is TGTGCCAGCAGCTTTGGTGAAGGATACGGTGAGCAGTTCTTC. Amino acids: CASSFGEGYGEQFF.

The V gene is TRBV15, the J gene TRBJ1-1; 7 bases match TRBD1. The V segment lost 1 base and the J segment 5 bases; nucleotides outside the gene matches: 7. The CDR3 has 15 amino acids. The germline V gene encodes CDR1 LNHNV and CDR2 YYDKDF (reference sequence). CDR3 amino acids: CATSRGGGPVTEAFF. In DNA, the CDR3 is TGTGCCACCAGCAGAGGAGGGGGCCCGGTAACTGAAGCTTTCTTT.

The chain employs TRBV27 and TRBJ1-1; 7 bases are shared with TRBD1. The germline V gene encodes CDR1 MNHEY and CDR2 SMNVEV (reference sequence). The CDR3 consists of 15 residues. V lost 5 bases to trimming and J lost 1 base; unmatched junction nucleotides: 7. CDR3 in amino acids: CASSPPGQRNTEAFF. The CDR3 DNA is TGTGCCAGCAGTCCGCCGGGACAGAGGAACACTGAAGCTTTCTTT.

The chain employs TRBV23-1 and TRBJ1-5, with 7 positions matching TRBD1. TRBV23-1 is known as an ORF, though its function is uncertain. The CDR3 sequence is 16 residues long. The junction had 9 bases not matched to a gene; V was cut back by 2 bases and J by 5 bases. DNA of the CDR3: TGCGCCAGCAGTCAAAGAGACAGGGAGGAGGATCAGCCCCAGCATTTT. Protein: CASSQRDREEDQPQHF.